One sample yielded the 30 T cell receptor beta chains listed below, sequenced in a study of cytomegalovirus exposure and HLA in healthy donors. Vbeta (60) and Jbeta (13) primers were used in the PCR. TCRdb's copy holds only in-frame clones and misses some; the assay was immunoSEQ multiplex PCR. Here the sample spans about 52,000 clones, roughly 60% being singletons. Sequencing was performed on PBMCs. Every receptor here comes from a human donor in good health.

The chain has TRBV5-1 and TRBJ1-4; D possibly corresponds to TRBD1 (6 bases). Germline CDR1 is SGHRS and CDR2 is YFSETQ. This CDR3 is built from 15 residues. V was pared by 5 bases and J by 4 bases, with 15 bases between. The CDR3 nucleotides read TGCGCCAGCAGGCGGATGGACAGCCGTAATGAAAAACTGTTTTTT. Translation: CASRRMDSRNEKLFF. Full variable domain (remainder filled in from reference TRBV5-1 and TRBJ1-4): KAGVTQTPRYLIKTRGQQVTLSCSPISGHRSVSWYQQTPGQGLQFLFEYFSETQRNKGNFPGRFSGRQFSNSRSEMNVSTLELGDSALYLCASRRMDSRNEKLFFGSGTQLSVL.

This clone showed up just a few times. The gene calls are TRBV30 and TRBJ2-7; 7 positions agree with TRBD2. J gave up 1 base and V 0 bases, and 9 bases lay outside the gene matches. CDR1 and CDR2 from the germline V gene are GTSNPN and SVGIG (reference sequence). The length of the CDR3 is 16 residues. The CDR3 bases are TGTGCCTGGAGTGTAGCGGGACGGGTCGGATCCTACGAGCAGTACTTC. Translated: CAWSVAGRVGSYEQYF.

This rearrangement joins TRBV13 to TRBJ2-2; D possibly corresponds to TRBD2 (6 bases). The CDR3 sequence is 14 residues long. V lost 4 bases and J 4 bases, leaving 10 bases between the germline ends. Germline V gene lookup returns CDR1 PRHDT and CDR2 FYEKMQ (reference sequence). The CDR3 DNA reads as TGTGCCAGCAGCTCTGGAGGGATCACCGGGGAGCTGTTTTTT. Its translation is CASSSGGITGELFF.

The V and J genes are TRBV2 and TRBJ2-3, with D perhaps TRBD1 (5 bases). The CDR3 contains 14 residues. The ends were cut back, 3 bases at V and 8 bases at J, with 15 bases in the middle. CDR1 and CDR2 (germline): SNHLY, FYNNEI. The CDR3 DNA sequence: TGTGCCAGCAGTGAGGAGCAGGGCGTGGGTACGCAGTATTTT. The encoded protein is CASSEEQGVGTQYF.

The gene calls are TRBV5-1 and TRBJ1-4; D is possibly TRBD1 (5 bases). The CDR3 sequence is 15 residues long. Trimming pared 2 bases from V and 5 bases from J, leaving 13 bases between. Germline CDR1 is SGHRS and CDR2 is YFSETQ. CDR3 DNA sequence: TGCGCCAGCAGCTTACTTGACAGCGGGAATGAAAAACTGTTTTTT. Translation: CASSLLDSGNEKLFF.

This clone is categorized as medium-sized. V usage is TRBV15 and J usage is TRBJ2-1, with D unresolved. The CDR3 consists of 15 residues. Germline CDR1 and CDR2: LNHNV and YYDKDF (reference sequence). The germline V and J ends were trimmed by 1 base and 0 bases, with 7 bases remaining between them. The CDR3 is CATSRVASSYNEQFF. As DNA, the CDR3 is TGTGCCACCAGCAGAGTCGCGAGCTCCTACAATGAGCAGTTCTTC.

The chain employs TRBV28 and TRBJ2-7; D is possibly TRBD1 (6 bases). CDR1 is MDHEN and CDR2 is SYDVKM in the germline V gene. CDR3 size: 12 residues. Trimming took off 8 bases at V and 0 bases at J, with 8 bases between the two ends. The CDR3 nucleotides are TGTGCCAGCGGGGGCAACTCCTACGAGCAGTACTTC. Translated: CASGGNSYEQYF. The variable domain in full, with the rest retrieved from reference TRBV28 and TRBJ2-7, is DVKVTQSSRYLVKRTGEKVFLECVQDMDHENMFWYRQDPGLGLRLIYFSYDVKMKEKGDIPEGYSVSREKKERFSLILESASTNQTSMYLCASGGNSYEQYFGPGTRLTVT.

This clone is labeled medium-sized. The rearrangement joins TRBV7-9 to TRBJ2-5, with 16 bases matching TRBD2. The CDR3 is made up of 17 amino acids. The germline gives CDR1 SEHNR, CDR2 FQNEAQ (reference sequence). V shed 3 bases and J 3 bases; nucleotides not matched to a gene: 4. The CDR3 sequence is CASSFGTSGGGKETQYF. The DNA for the CDR3 is TGTGCCAGCAGCTTCGGGACTAGCGGGGGGGGAAAAGAGACCCAGTACTTC.

Concerning this clone: The junction departs from the called germline gene at one end, perhaps through a read error. This rearrangement joins TRBV2 to TRBJ2-1; D might be TRBD1 (9 bases). The CDR3 is 14 residues long. CDR1 is SNHLY and CDR2 is FYNNEI in the germline V gene. The CDR3 DNA reads as TGTGTCAGCGGGGGACAGGGCTCCTACAATGAGCAGTTCTTC. Its protein product is CVSGGQGSYNEQFF.

The chain has TRBV5-1 and TRBJ2-5; perhaps TRBD2 as D (6 bases). This CDR3 has 14 amino acids. Germline CDR1 SGHRS, CDR2 YFSETQ. Deletions cut 0 bases from V and 4 bases from J, with 10 bases between. In DNA form, the CDR3 reads TGCGCCAGCAGCTTGGCCGGGGACTCAGAGACCCAGTACTTC. It is translated as CASSLAGDSETQYF.

This clone turned up a few times. The chain is built from TRBV6-1 and TRBJ1-6; a weak D match, TRBD1 (6 bases). In germline, CDR1 is MNHNS, CDR2 SASEGT. Trimming removed 3 bases at V and 5 bases at J, with 14 bases between. The CDR3 runs to 16 residues. The CDR3 region is CASSEGHTRNNSPLHF. In DNA form, the CDR3 reads TGTGCCAGCAGTGAGGGACATACCAGAAATAATTCACCCCTCCACTTT.

Only a few counts were recorded for this clone. The chain combines TRBV4-3 with TRBJ2-7, with TRBD1 identical over 8 bases. The germline CDR1 and CDR2 sequences are LGHNA and YSLEER. Trimming took 3 bases from V and 0 from J; bases not matched to a gene: 4. CDR3 size: 15 residues. The CDR3 loop is CASSHGTGPSYEQYF. CDR3 in DNA: TGCGCCAGCAGCCATGGGACAGGTCCCTCCTACGAGCAGTACTTC.

The V call is TRBV6-5, the J call TRBJ2-7; D might be TRBD1 (6 bases). V was trimmed by 5 bases and J by 2 bases, leaving 13 bases between them. Germline CDR1 reads MNHEY; CDR2 reads SVGAGI. This CDR3 is built from 14 residues. The CDR3 DNA sequence: TGTGCCAGCAGTCAGTCGGGACACCCCTACGAGCAGTACTTC. This encodes CASSQSGHPYEQYF.

J is TRBJ2-2 and V is TRBV5-1; 16 bases align to TRBD2. The CDR3 has 18 amino acids. The germline V gene encodes CDR1 SGHRS and CDR2 YFSETQ. The trim removed 0 bases at V and 6 bases at J, leaving 5 bases unmatched. The CDR3 DNA reads TGCGCCAGCAGCTTGGATCCCGGGACTAGCGGGGGGGCCGGGGAGCTGTTTTTT. It yields the protein CASSLDPGTSGGAGELFF.

This chain joins TRBV29-1 and TRBJ2-7, with D perhaps TRBD1 (6 bases). Looked up from germline, CDR1 is SQVTM and CDR2 is ANQGSEA. Trimming removed 4 bases at V and 2 bases at J, with 12 bases between. The CDR3 runs to 13 residues. The CDR3 coding sequence is TGCAGCGTTGTGGGGGCCTCTCCCTACGAGCAGTACTTC. It encodes CSVVGASPYEQYF.

V and J are TRBV19 and TRBJ1-1; D unresolved. V was pared by 5 bases and J by 2 bases, with 9 bases between. Germline V gene sequence: CDR1 LNHDA, CDR2 SQIVND (reference sequence). The CDR3 totals 13 residues. CDR3 in DNA: TGTGCCAGTAGTGCCACAGTTAACACTGAAGCTTTCTTT. Its translation is CASSATVNTEAFF.

V is TRBV10-1 and J is TRBJ2-7; the match to TRBD1 covers 9 bases. Germline V CDR1 and CDR2: WNHNN, SYGVQD (reference sequence). J was trimmed by 3 bases and V by 6 bases; bases with no gene match: 6. The CDR3 sequence is 14 residues long. In nucleotides, the CDR3 is TGCGCCAGCAGGACCGGGACAGGGTACTACGAGCAGTACTTC. It encodes CASRTGTGYYEQYF.

The rearrangement links TRBV4-2 to TRBJ1-4; D perhaps matches TRBD1 (6 bases). The CDR3 length is 15 residues. Trimming took 3 bases from V and 6 from J, leaving 14 bases between them. From germline, CDR1 is LGHNA and CDR2 YNFKEQ. The CDR3 reads CASSQGGGSDEKLFF. As DNA, the CDR3 is TGTGCCAGCAGCCAGGGAGGGGGTTCGGATGAAAAACTGTTTTTT.

The chain uses TRBV10-3 and TRBJ1-6, with 9 bases fitting TRBD1. The CDR3 length is 14 residues. V gave up 11 bases and J gave up 8 bases; unmatched junction bases: 10. Germline V lookup: CDR1 ENHRY, CDR2 SYGVKD. This CDR3 reads CAVQAGQGDSPLHF. In DNA form, the CDR3 reads TGTGCCGTACAGGCGGGACAGGGAGATTCACCCCTCCACTTT.

V usage is TRBV30 and J usage is TRBJ2-2; 11 bases are a match to TRBD1. The V segment lost 1 base and the J segment 2 bases; nucleotides outside the gene matches: 3. Germline V gene lookup returns CDR1 GTSNPN and CDR2 SVGIG (reference sequence). The CDR3 spans 16 residues. The CDR3 bases are TGTGCCTGGAGTGCCGGGACAGGGGGTAACACCGGGGAGCTGTTTTTT. Translated, it gives CAWSAGTGGNTGELFF.

The chain has TRBV19 and TRBJ2-7; D remains ambiguous. Germline CDR1 reads LNHDA; CDR2 reads SQIVND (reference sequence). The V end lost 6 bases, the J end lost 0 bases, and 12 bases lay between the germline ends. The CDR3 has 14 residues. The CDR3 is CASRVSESSYEQYF. The DNA for the CDR3 is TGTGCCAGTAGAGTCAGCGAAAGCTCCTACGAGCAGTACTTC.

The chain carries TRBV6-6 and TRBJ1-2; weak D call: TRBD1 (6 bases). The CDR3 covers 11 residues. Germline V gene lookup returns CDR1 MNHNY and CDR2 SVGAGI (reference sequence). V gave up 0 bases and J gave up 11 bases, with 7 bases separating them. CDR3 DNA: TGTGCCAGCAGTTACTCAACAGGGTACACCTTC. Protein: CASSYSTGYTF.

The CDR3 bases are TGCGCCAGCAGTCAATCGTCGGAGTCTAGCAATCAGCCCCAGCATTTT. It yields the protein CASSQSSESSNQPQHF. The chain has TRBV23-1 and TRBJ1-5; D call uncertain. TRBV23-1 is an ORF for which the function is uncertain. The CDR3 runs to 16 residues. Trimming shortened V by 0 bases and J by 0 bases, and 9 bases separated the two germline ends.

This clone showed up just once. This chain links TRBV25-1 with TRBJ1-2; D uncertain. In germline, CDR1 is MGHDK, CDR2 SYGVNS. Trimming removed 5 bases from V and 4 bases from J, with 14 bases in between. The CDR3 totals 14 residues. The CDR3 sequence: CASSPQVLGYGYTF. CDR3 DNA: TGTGCCAGCAGTCCTCAGGTTCTCGGCTATGGCTACACCTTC.

CDR3 protein: CASSLIRGQPQHF. CDR3 nucleotide sequence: TGTGCCAGCAGTTTAATACGGGGGCAGCCCCAGCATTTT. This rearrangement joins TRBV28 to TRBJ1-5; D is perhaps TRBD1 (5 bases). The germline gives CDR1 MDHEN, CDR2 SYDVKM. This CDR3 is built from 13 residues. Trimming took 2 bases from V and 7 from J, leaving 9 bases between them.

The CDR3 loop reads CASSLPQAYEQYF. CDR3 sequence (DNA): TGTGCCAGCAGCTTGCCACAGGCCTACGAGCAGTACTTC. The V and J genes are TRBV5-8 and TRBJ2-7; a weak D match, TRBD1 (5 bases). The germline CDR1 and CDR2 sequences are SGHTS and YDEGEE. Trimming stripped 1 base from V and 2 bases from J, with 7 bases between. There are 13 residues in the CDR3.

The chain joins TRBV23-1 to TRBJ1-5; 11 positions match TRBD1. TRBV23-1 is assigned to the ORF class and has an uncertain function. CDR3 length equals 17 residues. V lost 2 bases to trimming and J lost 4 bases; unmatched junction nucleotides: 7. CDR3 in DNA: TGCGCCAGCAGTCAAAGGACAGGGGGCCTGGGGAATCAGCCCCAGCATTTT. It codes for CASSQRTGGLGNQPQHF.

The chain links TRBV5-1 to TRBJ1-1; D possibly corresponds to TRBD1 (5 bases). The CDR3 consists of 15 residues. V was cut by 0 bases and J by 6 bases, with 15 bases left in between. In germline, CDR1 is SGHRS, CDR2 YFSETQ. This CDR3 reads CASSLDTVGAAEAFF. CDR3 coding DNA: TGCGCCAGCAGCTTGGATACGGTTGGGGCGGCTGAAGCTTTCTTT.

The chain employs TRBV5-1 and TRBJ2-7; TRBD1 aligns across 8 bases. The V gene end was trimmed by 4 bases and the J gene end by 3 bases; junction bases not matched to a gene: 12. Germline V gene data show CDR1 as SGHRS and CDR2 as YFSETQ. There are 16 residues in the CDR3. CDR3 nucleotides: TGCGCCAGCAGCCCGATAACCGCCGGACAGGGCTACGAGCAGTACTTC. It is translated as CASSPITAGQGYEQYF.

The chain is built from TRBV27 and TRBJ2-3; D is ambiguous. This CDR3 contains 14 residues. Germline CDR1 and CDR2: MNHEY and SMNVEV (reference sequence). Trimming left V 7 bases short and J 5 bases short, with 16 bases between. CDR3 coding DNA: TGTGCCAGCAAACCACATAACCTCCAAGATACGCAGTATTTT. Amino acids: CASKPHNLQDTQYF.